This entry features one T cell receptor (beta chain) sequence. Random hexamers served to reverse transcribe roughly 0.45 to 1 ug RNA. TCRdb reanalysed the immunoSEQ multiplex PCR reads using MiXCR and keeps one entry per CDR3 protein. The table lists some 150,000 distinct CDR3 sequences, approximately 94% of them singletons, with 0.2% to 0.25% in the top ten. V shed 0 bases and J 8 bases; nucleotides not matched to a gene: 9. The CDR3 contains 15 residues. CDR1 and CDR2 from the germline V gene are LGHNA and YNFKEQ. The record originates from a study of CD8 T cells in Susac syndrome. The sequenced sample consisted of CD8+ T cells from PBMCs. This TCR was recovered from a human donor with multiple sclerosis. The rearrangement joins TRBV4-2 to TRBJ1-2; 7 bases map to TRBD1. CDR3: CASSQDRRQGLGYTF. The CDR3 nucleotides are TGTGCCAGCAGCCAAGATCGAAGACAGGGCCTCGGCTACACCTTC.